Each of the 14 T cell receptor beta chains below was sequenced from the same sample in a study of blood T cell repertoires in COVID-19. Libraries were prepared by immunoSEQ multiplex PCR; TCRdb keeps only in-frame clonotypes and omits some of them. The table lists some 180,000 clones, 85% to 90% of them singletons. Sequencing used peripheral blood. The receptor source for this set is a man aged 45-65 years who had recovered from COVID-19.

This clone was counted once. The chain carries TRBV19 and TRBJ2-3; no definite D call. The CDR3 runs to 15 residues. Trimming left V 0 bases short and J 5 bases short, with 12 bases between. Per the germline V gene, CDR1 is LNHDA and CDR2 is SQIVND (reference sequence). The CDR3 loop is CASSIDLEVQDTQYF. In DNA form, the CDR3 reads TGTGCCAGTAGTATAGATCTCGAGGTGCAAGATACGCAGTATTTT.

The rearrangement links TRBV6-5 to TRBJ2-7, with TRBD2 matching over 14 bases. Trimming removed 5 bases from V and 4 bases from J; junction bases left unmatched: 4. CDR1 and CDR2 (germline): MNHEY, SVGAGI. CDR3 length equals 15 residues. CDR3 sequence: CASSPTSGGAYEQYF. For the CDR3, the DNA is TGTGCCAGCAGTCCGACTAGCGGGGGGGCTTACGAGCAGTACTTC.

The V and J genes are TRBV30 and TRBJ1-2; D perhaps matches TRBD1 (5 bases). The CDR3 runs 15 residues. V lost 3 bases to trimming and J lost 3 bases, with 17 bases between them. The V gene's germline CDR1 is GTSNPN and CDR2 SVGIG (reference sequence). The CDR3 DNA reads as TGTGCCTGGAGGGACCTTGGGGGGGAGTACTATGGCTACACCTTC. Translation gives CAWRDLGGEYYGYTF.

The sample holds a few counts of this clone. The same CDR3 can be traced to other DNA sequences in this sample. This chain connects TRBV5-6 to TRBJ2-2; a weak D match, TRBD1 (5 bases). V was shortened by 2 bases and J by 2 bases, with 7 bases between the two germline ends. Germline CDR1 is SGHDT and CDR2 is YYEEEE. The CDR3 has 14 residues. DNA of the CDR3: TGTGCCAGCAGCTTAGGACAAAACACCGGGGAGCTGTTTTTT. Protein product: CASSLGQNTGELFF.

The gene calls are TRBV3-1 (or the pseudogene TRBV3-2) and TRBJ2-1; 9 nucleotides match TRBD1. The germline V gene has CDR1 LGHDT and CDR2 YNNKEL (reference sequence). Losses at the gene ends were 4 bases for V and 4 bases for J; bases not matched to a gene: 2. The CDR3 runs to 14 residues. In DNA form, the CDR3 reads TGTGCCAGCAGCCTGACAGGGGGGTACAATGAGCAGTTCTTC. This translates into CASSLTGGYNEQFF.

The gene calls are TRBV19 and TRBJ1-3, with TRBD1 matching 10 bases. The trim removed 5 bases at V and 4 bases at J, leaving 11 bases unmatched. CDR3 length: 17 amino acids. Germline values: CDR1 LNHDA, CDR2 SQIVND (reference sequence). Here the CDR3 reads CASSPGDRGGYGNTIYF. The CDR3 DNA follows: TGTGCCAGTAGTCCAGGGGACAGGGGAGGCTACGGAAACACCATATATTTT.

The chain is built from TRBV12-5 and TRBJ2-1; 9 nucleotides line up with TRBD2. Trimming at V came to 2 bases and at J to 2 bases, leaving 7 bases not matched to a gene. This CDR3 comprises 17 residues. The germline gives CDR1 LGHNT, CDR2 FRNRAP. This CDR3 is CASGLPALAGPYNEQFF. The CDR3 DNA sequence: TGTGCTAGTGGTTTGCCGGCTCTAGCGGGACCCTACAATGAGCAGTTCTTC. The full variable domain, its missing parts supplied by reference TRBV12-5 and TRBJ2-1, is DARVTQTPRHKVTEMGQEVTMRCQPILGHNTVFWYRQTMMQGLELLAYFRNRAPLDDSGMPKDRFSAEMPDATLATLKIQPSEPRDSAVYFCASGLPALAGPYNEQFFGPGTRLTVL.

The V gene is TRBV12-3 or TRBV12-4, the J gene TRBJ2-7, with 9 positions matching TRBD1. This CDR3 is 13 amino acids long. V lost 6 bases to trimming and J lost 6 bases; unmatched junction nucleotides: 6. CDR3 DNA sequence: TGTGCCAGCAGAAGCGGGACAGGGATCGAGCAGTACTTC. This sequence encodes CASRSGTGIEQYF.

This rearrangement joins TRBV7-3 to TRBJ2-3; 10 bases are a match to TRBD2. The CDR3 totals 16 residues. Trimming removed 2 bases from V and 5 bases from J; junction bases left unmatched: 7. From germline, CDR1 is SGHTA and CDR2 FQGTGA. CDR3 residues: CASSLVTSGKVDTQYF. In DNA, the CDR3 is TGTGCCAGCAGCTTAGTAACTAGCGGGAAGGTAGATACGCAGTATTTT.

The chain is built from TRBV11-3 and TRBJ2-1, with TRBD2 matching 7 bases. V dropped 0 bases and J dropped 0; count of bases not matched to a gene: 5. CDR1 and CDR2 from the germline V gene are SGHNT and YENEEA. CDR3 size: 17 residues. DNA of the CDR3: TGTGCCAGCAGCTTAGAAATGGGCGGGAGCTCCTACAATGAGCAGTTCTTC. Translation: CASSLEMGGSSYNEQFF.

The genes are TRBV6-5 and TRBJ1-2; D not resolved. V shed 4 bases and J shed 4 bases, with 13 bases lying between them. Germline V gene data show CDR1 as MNHEY and CDR2 as SVGAGI. CDR3 size: 14 residues. CDR3 protein: CASSSPDMGYGYTF. The CDR3, as DNA: TGTGCCAGCAGTTCCCCCGACATGGGCTATGGCTACACCTTC.

The chain links TRBV9 to TRBJ2-3; 8 bases are shared with TRBD1. Losses at the gene ends were 3 bases for V and 5 bases for J; bases not matched to a gene: 8. Germline CDR1 reads SGDLS; CDR2 reads YYNGEE. The CDR3 runs 15 residues. The CDR3 region has the DNA TGTGCCAGCAGCGACAGGGGGGTGTTTGGAGATACGCAGTATTTT. Its protein is CASSDRGVFGDTQYF. Together with reference TRBV9 and TRBJ2-3, the CDR3 gives the full variable domain: DSGVTQTPKHLITATGQRVTLRCSPRSGDLSVYWYQQSLDQGLQFLIQYYNGEERAKGNILERFSAQQFPDLHSELNLSSLELGDSALYFCASSDRGVFGDTQYFGPGTRLTVL.

This rearrangement joins TRBV19 to TRBJ2-7; TRBD1 might be the D (5 bases). Germline V gene sequence: CDR1 LNHDA, CDR2 SQIVND (reference sequence). V lost 4 bases and J lost 3, with 7 bases in between. The CDR3 length is 12 residues. This CDR3 reads CASSSQGYEQYF. The CDR3, as DNA: TGTGCCAGTAGTAGCCAGGGCTACGAGCAGTACTTC.

The V and J genes are TRBV27 and TRBJ2-2, with 14 bases matching TRBD2. This CDR3 is built from 14 residues. V shed 8 bases and J 9 bases; nucleotides not matched to a gene: 5. Germline-derived CDR1 and CDR2 are MNHEY and SMNVEV (reference sequence). The CDR3 spells CASGGLAGVWELFF. The CDR3 DNA sequence: TGTGCCAGCGGGGGACTAGCGGGAGTTTGGGAGCTGTTTTTT.